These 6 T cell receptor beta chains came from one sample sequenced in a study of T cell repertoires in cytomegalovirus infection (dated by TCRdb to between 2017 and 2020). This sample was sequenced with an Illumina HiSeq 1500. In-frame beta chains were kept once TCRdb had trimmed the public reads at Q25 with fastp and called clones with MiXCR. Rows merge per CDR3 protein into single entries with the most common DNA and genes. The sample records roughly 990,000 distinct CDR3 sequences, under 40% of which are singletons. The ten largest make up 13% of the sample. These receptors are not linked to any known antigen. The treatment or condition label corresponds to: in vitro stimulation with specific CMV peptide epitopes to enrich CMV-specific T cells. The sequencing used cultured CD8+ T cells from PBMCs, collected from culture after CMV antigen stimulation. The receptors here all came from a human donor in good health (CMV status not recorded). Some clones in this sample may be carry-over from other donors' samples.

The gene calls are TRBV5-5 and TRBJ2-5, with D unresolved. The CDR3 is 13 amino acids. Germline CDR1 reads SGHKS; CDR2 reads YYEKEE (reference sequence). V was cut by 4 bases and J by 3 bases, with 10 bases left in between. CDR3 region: CASSVVVKETQYF. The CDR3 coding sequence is TGTGCCAGCAGCGTGGTAGTAAAAGAGACCCAGTACTTC.

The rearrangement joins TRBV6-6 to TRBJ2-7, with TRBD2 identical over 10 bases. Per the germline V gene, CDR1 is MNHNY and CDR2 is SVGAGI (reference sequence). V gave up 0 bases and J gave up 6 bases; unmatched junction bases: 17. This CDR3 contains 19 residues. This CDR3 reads CASSYSRLAGAGESREQYV. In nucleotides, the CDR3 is TGTGCCAGCAGTTACTCGAGGCTAGCGGGGGCCGGGGAATCCCGCGAGCAGTACGTC.

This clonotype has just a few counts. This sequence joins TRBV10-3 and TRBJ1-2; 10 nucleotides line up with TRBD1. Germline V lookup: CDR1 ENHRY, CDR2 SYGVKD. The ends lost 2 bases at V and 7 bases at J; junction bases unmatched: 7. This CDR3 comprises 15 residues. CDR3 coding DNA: TGTGCCATCAGTGAGGGACAGGGGGTGACCGGTGGCTACACCTTC. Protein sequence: CAISEGQGVTGGYTF.

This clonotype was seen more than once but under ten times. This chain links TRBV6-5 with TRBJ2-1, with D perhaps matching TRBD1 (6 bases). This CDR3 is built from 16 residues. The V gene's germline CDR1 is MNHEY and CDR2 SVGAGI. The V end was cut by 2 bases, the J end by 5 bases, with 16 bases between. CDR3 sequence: CASSYPPGVAHNEQFF. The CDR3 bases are TGTGCCAGCAGTTACCCGCCAGGGGTTGCCCACAATGAGCAGTTCTTC.

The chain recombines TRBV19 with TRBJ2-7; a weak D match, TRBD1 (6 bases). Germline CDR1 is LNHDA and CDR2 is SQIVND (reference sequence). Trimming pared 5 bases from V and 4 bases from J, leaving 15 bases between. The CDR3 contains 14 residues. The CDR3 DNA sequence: TGTGCCAGTAGTCCAACAGGGACCATATACGAGCAGTACTTC. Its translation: CASSPTGTIYEQYF.

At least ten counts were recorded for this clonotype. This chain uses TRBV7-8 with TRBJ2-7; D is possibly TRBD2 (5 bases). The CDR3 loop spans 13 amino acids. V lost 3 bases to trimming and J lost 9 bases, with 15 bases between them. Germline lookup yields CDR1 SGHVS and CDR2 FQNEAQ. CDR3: CASSFRTWERQYV. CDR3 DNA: TGTGCCAGCAGCTTTCGGACCTGGGAGAGGCAGTACGTC.